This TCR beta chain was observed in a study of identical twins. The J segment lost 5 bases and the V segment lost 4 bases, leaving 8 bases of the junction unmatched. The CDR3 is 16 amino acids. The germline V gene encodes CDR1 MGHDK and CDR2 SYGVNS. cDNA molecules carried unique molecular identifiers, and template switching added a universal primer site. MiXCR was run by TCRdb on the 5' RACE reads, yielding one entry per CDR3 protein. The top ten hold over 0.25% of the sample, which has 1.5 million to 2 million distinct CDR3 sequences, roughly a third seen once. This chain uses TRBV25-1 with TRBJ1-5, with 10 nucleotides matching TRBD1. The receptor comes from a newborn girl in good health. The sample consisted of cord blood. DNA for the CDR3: TGTGCCAGCAGTGGGACGGGGACAGGGGAGGATCAGCCCCAGCATTTT. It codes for CASSGTGTGEDQPQHF.